This T cell receptor (beta chain) was observed in a study of blood T cells in healthy people across ages. Around 10 milliliters of peripheral blood were drawn from each donor. The authors isolated at least 6.5 million PBMCs per sample. For the second PCR, which ran for roughly 7 to 11 cycles, a sample-barcoded 5' primer and a J-beta primer mix were used. A template-switch adaptor containing 12 random nucleotides labeled each cDNA molecule. TCRdb independently ran MiXCR on the 5' RACE reads; one entry per CDR3 protein. The table records about 670,000 distinct CDR3 sequences, 40% to 45% of them present only once. The CDR3 has 16 residues. Germline V gene lookup returns CDR1 DFQATT and CDR2 SNEGSKA (reference sequence). Trimming took 2 bases from V and 5 from J, leaving 21 bases between them.

The sequence came from an elderly man in good health. The V and J genes are TRBV20-1 and TRBJ2-5, with a possible D match to TRBD2 (6 bases). The sample consisted of blood. The CDR3 spells CSARNRLGGIAETQYF. Written as DNA, the CDR3 is TGCAGTGCTAGAAACCGACTAGGTGGGATCGCGGAGACCCAGTACTTC.